The 17 T cell receptor beta chains given below trace back to one sample, sequenced in a study of blood T cells in healthy people across ages. The authors ran a second PCR of roughly 7 to 11 cycles using a sample-barcoded 5' primer and a J-beta primer mix. A single record per CDR3 protein comes from TCRdb applying MiXCR to the 5' RACE reads. The sample records fewer than 1,000,000 distinct CDR3 sequences, 35% to 50% being singletons. Sequencing used blood. These receptors were collected from a man aged 80 or over in good health.

The chain couples TRBV29-1 to TRBJ2-1; D remains unclear. This CDR3 is 11 amino acids long. The germline V gene has CDR1 SQVTM and CDR2 ANQGSEA. V dropped 0 bases and J dropped 10 bases, with 7 bases sitting between them. For the CDR3, the DNA is TGCAGCGTTGAAGATAAGGAAGAGCAGTTCTTC. Translation: CSVEDKEEQFF.

The gene calls are TRBV7-8 and TRBJ1-2; D gene uncertain. This CDR3 is built from 13 residues. Germline V gives CDR1 SGHVS, CDR2 FQNEAQ. V was shortened by 5 bases and J by 5 bases, with 12 bases between the two germline ends. The CDR3 DNA reads TGTGCCAGCAGCCTAGACCAGGAATATGGCTACACCTTC. Protein sequence: CASSLDQEYGYTF.

This clonotype was recorded many times. CDR3 sequence (DNA): TGTGCCAGCAGCTTAGCCAGGGACCACGAGCAGTACTTC. Translation: CASSLARDHEQYF. The V gene is TRBV11-2, the J gene TRBJ2-7, with D perhaps assigned TRBD1 or TRBD2 (5 bases each). V lost 1 base and J 5 bases, leaving 9 bases between the germline ends. CDR1 is SGHAT and CDR2 is FQNNGV in the germline V gene. The CDR3 is 13 amino acids.

With regard to this clonotype: A much larger clone differs from this one at a single base, so this may be a read error. The chain has TRBV28 and TRBJ2-3; 8 nucleotides align to TRBD2. Germline lookup yields CDR1 MDHEN and CDR2 SYDVKM. Trimming took 5 bases from V and 5 from J; bases not matched to a gene: 15. This CDR3 has 17 amino acids. The CDR3 reads CASSTICGSGVGDTQYF. The CDR3 nucleotides are TGTGCCAGCAGTACGATTTGTGGTAGCGGGGTGGGAGATACGCAGTATTTT.

The chain is built from TRBV9 and TRBJ2-2, with a tentative D call TRBD2 (6 bases). The CDR3 contains 16 residues. Looked up from germline, CDR1 is SGDLS and CDR2 is YYNGEE. V was trimmed by 3 bases and J by 4 bases, leaving 16 bases between them. CDR3 DNA: TGTGCCAGCAGCGCCCCCGGGACTGCGGGCACCGGGGAGCTGTTTTTT. It encodes CASSAPGTAGTGELFF.

The sample holds a few counts of this clonotype. The chain combines TRBV7-9 with TRBJ1-2, with a weak D call TRBD1 (6 bases). The CDR3 is made up of 14 amino acids. Trimming pared 4 bases from V and 4 bases from J, leaving 13 bases between. Germline V gene lookup returns CDR1 SEHNR and CDR2 FQNEAQ (reference sequence). CDR3 sequence: CASSSTTGFYGYTF. The CDR3 DNA sequence: TGTGCCAGCAGCTCAACGACAGGATTCTATGGCTACACCTTC.

Ten or more counts support this clonotype. The chain carries TRBV15 and TRBJ2-5, with TRBD2 as a possible D gene (6 bases). The CDR3 extends over 15 amino acids. The V end was cut by 0 bases, the J end by 4 bases, with 12 bases between. Germline V CDR1 and CDR2: LNHNV, YYDKDF (reference sequence). In DNA form, the CDR3 reads TGTGCCACCAGCAGAGATCTCACTAGCTCAGAGACCCAGTACTTC. It codes for CATSRDLTSSETQYF.

This clonotype appeared a few times. This chain connects TRBV9 to TRBJ2-5; 9 bases fit TRBD2. Germline V gene data show CDR1 as SGDLS and CDR2 as YYNGEE. The CDR3 spans 15 residues. V gave up 4 bases and J gave up 0 bases; unmatched junction bases: 4. The CDR3 is CASSRTSENQETQYF. The CDR3 DNA is TGTGCCAGCAGCCGGACTAGCGAGAACCAAGAGACCCAGTACTTC.

This rearrangement joins TRBV18 to TRBJ2-7, with D tentatively TRBD1 or TRBD2 (5 bases each). Germline loops: CDR1 KGHSH, CDR2 LQKENI. The CDR3 sequence is 14 residues long. V was shortened by 6 bases and J by 1 base, with 13 bases between the two germline ends. The CDR3, as DNA: TGTGCCAGCTCCCGAGGGGCTCAATCCTACGAGCAGTACTTC. Its protein product is CASSRGAQSYEQYF.

This chain joins TRBV28 and TRBJ1-5; D unclear. The CDR3 is made up of 15 amino acids. Germline-derived CDR1 and CDR2 are MDHEN and SYDVKM. Trimming shortened V by 4 bases and J by 0 bases, and 10 bases separated the two germline ends. CDR3 sequence reads: CASSWAPSSNQPQHF. The DNA for the CDR3 is TGTGCCAGCAGTTGGGCCCCCAGTAGCAATCAGCCCCAGCATTTT. Variable domain in full (rest from reference TRBV28 and TRBJ1-5): DVKVTQSSRYLVKRTGEKVFLECVQDMDHENMFWYRQDPGLGLRLIYFSYDVKMKEKGDIPEGYSVSREKKERFSLILESASTNQTSMYLCASSWAPSSNQPQHFGDGTRLSIL.

The chain couples TRBV12-3 or TRBV12-4 to TRBJ2-7, with 9 bases aligning to TRBD1. The V and J ends lost 5 bases and 7 bases, in that order; junction bases with no gene match: 6. There are 13 residues in the CDR3. The CDR3: CASSTGGWHEQYF. CDR3 nucleotide sequence: TGTGCCAGCAGTACAGGGGGCTGGCATGAGCAGTACTTC.

Notes on this clonotype: Since no conserved phenylalanine or tryptophan closes the CDR3, a read error is the likely cause. The chain couples TRBV10-3 to TRBJ2-7, with TRBD2 matching over 11 bases. The ends lost 8 bases at V and 7 bases at J; junction bases unmatched: 7. Germline CDR1 ENHRY, CDR2 SYGVKD. The CDR3 has 13 amino acids. The CDR3 DNA reads TGTGCCATCTGGACTAGCGGGTGGTCTGAGCAGTACTCC. This codes for CAIWTSGWSEQYS.

CDR3: CAISTLGRFHEQFF. The CDR3 coding sequence is TGTGCCATCAGCACCCTCGGCAGATTTCATGAGCAGTTCTTC. V is TRBV10-3 and J is TRBJ2-1; D uncertain. This CDR3 spans 14 amino acids. Per the germline V gene, CDR1 is ENHRY and CDR2 is SYGVKD. The germline V and J ends were trimmed by 6 bases and 8 bases, with 17 bases remaining between them.

The J gene is TRBJ2-7, the V gene TRBV6-1, with D possibly being TRBD1 (5 bases). The V end was cut by 0 bases, the J end by 3 bases, with 18 bases between. CDR3 length equals 17 residues. Germline V lookup: CDR1 MNHNS, CDR2 SASEGT. CDR3 residues: CASSEAQRLQVYYEQYF. CDR3 coding DNA: TGTGCCAGCAGTGAAGCACAGCGTTTACAGGTATACTACGAGCAGTACTTC.

The J gene is TRBJ2-3, the V gene TRBV5-1, with TRBD2 matching 12 bases. The germline V gene has CDR1 SGHRS and CDR2 YFSETQ. CDR3 length: 16 residues. After removal of 0 bases from V and 5 bases from J, the junction contained 4 bases not matched to a gene. The CDR3 coding sequence is TGCGCCAGCAGCTTGGGACTAGCGGGAGTCGGAGATACGCAGTATTTT. Translation gives CASSLGLAGVGDTQYF.

This chain uses TRBV7-3 with TRBJ2-5; D is tentatively TRBD1 or TRBD2 (5 bases each). The DNA end is a closer match to TRBJ2-7, so the J assignment may be wrong. Germline V gene sequence: CDR1 SGHTA, CDR2 FQGTGA. The CDR3 is 13 amino acids. The CDR3 DNA reads TGTGCCAGCAGCGTAGAGTGGGACGGCGAGCAGTACTTC. Protein product: CASSVEWDGEQYF.

This clonotype was seen a single time. This chain uses TRBV7-2 with TRBJ2-1; possibly TRBD1 or TRBD2 for D (7 bases each). Trimming took off 3 bases at V and 12 bases at J, with 15 bases between the two ends. The CDR3 runs to 13 residues. From germline, CDR1 is SGHTA and CDR2 FQGNSA. DNA for the CDR3: TGTGCCAGCAGCTTGCAGGGGGGGCCACCGCAGTTCTTC. It codes for CASSLQGGPPQFF.